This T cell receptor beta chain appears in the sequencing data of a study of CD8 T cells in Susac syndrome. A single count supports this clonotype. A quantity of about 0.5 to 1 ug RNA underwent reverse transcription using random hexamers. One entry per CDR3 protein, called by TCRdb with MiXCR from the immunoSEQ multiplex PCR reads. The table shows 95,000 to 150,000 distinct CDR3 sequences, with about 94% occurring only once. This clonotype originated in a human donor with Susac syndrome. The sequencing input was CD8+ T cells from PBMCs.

The CDR3 spells CASSQVGGGAYEQYF. In DNA, the CDR3 is TGCGCCAGCAGCCAAGTAGGAGGGGGCGCATACGAGCAGTACTTC. The rearrangement links TRBV4-3 to TRBJ2-7, with a possible D match to TRBD1 (7 bases). V was trimmed by 1 base and J by 4 bases, leaving 14 bases between them. From germline, CDR1 is LGHNA and CDR2 YSLEER. The CDR3 is 15 residues long.